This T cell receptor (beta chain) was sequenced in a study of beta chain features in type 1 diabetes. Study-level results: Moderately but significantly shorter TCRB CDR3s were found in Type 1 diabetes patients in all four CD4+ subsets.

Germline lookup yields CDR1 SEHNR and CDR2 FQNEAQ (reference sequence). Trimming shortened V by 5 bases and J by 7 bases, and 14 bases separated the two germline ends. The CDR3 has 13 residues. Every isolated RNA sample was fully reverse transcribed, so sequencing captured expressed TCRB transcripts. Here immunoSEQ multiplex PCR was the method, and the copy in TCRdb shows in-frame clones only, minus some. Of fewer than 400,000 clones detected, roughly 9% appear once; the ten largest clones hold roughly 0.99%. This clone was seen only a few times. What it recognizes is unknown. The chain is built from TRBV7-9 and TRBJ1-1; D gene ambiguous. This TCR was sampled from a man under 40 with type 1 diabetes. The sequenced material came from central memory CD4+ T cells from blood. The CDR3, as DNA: TGTGCCAGCAGCCCGGCGGGGTTGGATGAAGCTTTCTTT. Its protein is CASSPAGLDEAFF. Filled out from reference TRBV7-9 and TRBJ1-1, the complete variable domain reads DTGVSQNPRHKITKRGQNVTFRCDPISEHNRLYWYRQTLGQGPEFLTYFQNEAQLEKSRLLSDRFSAERPKGSFSTLEIQRTEQGDSAMYLCASSPAGLDEAFFGQGTRLTVV.